This T cell receptor (beta chain) derives from a study of T cells expressing NK-cell markers. From germline, CDR1 is MGHDK and CDR2 SYGVNS. The CDR3 runs 16 residues. TCRdb reprocessed the 5' RACE reads, keeping one entry per CDR3 protein, no DNA. This sample's table has some 190,000 distinct CDR3 sequences. Specimen: blood T cells: a sorted CD56 or NKG2C T cell subset, CD4+ or CD8+ T cells, or bulk PBMC T cells (not recorded which). This clonotype was obtained from a man aged 18-75 years in good health. This chain joins TRBV25-1 and TRBJ2-2; there is no DNA to check the TCRdb D call of TRBD2. The CDR3 region is CASLREDVANTGELFF.